The 16 T cell receptor beta chains presented below share a single source sample, sequenced in a study of OX40 agonist ivuxolimab in advanced cancers. Clones were read by immunoSEQ multiplex PCR, and TCRdb kept only the in-frame ones, dropping some. The sample lists 50,000 or so clones; around 79% were seen once. The sample was CD4+ or CD8+ T cells sorted from blood, taken in a trial of the OX40 agonist ivuxolimab. Receptor source: an adult with an advanced solid tumor such as melanoma, head and neck, liver or kidney cancer.

This clone is medium-sized. The chain links TRBV5-4 to TRBJ2-7, with 8 bases lining up with TRBD2. This CDR3 is 16 amino acids long. The trim removed 4 bases at V and 5 bases at J, leaving 14 bases unmatched. CDR1 and CDR2 from the germline V gene are SGHNT and YYREEE (reference sequence). CDR3 loop: CASSPASGRVENEQYF. In DNA form, the CDR3 reads TGTGCCAGCAGCCCTGCCAGCGGGAGAGTCGAAAACGAGCAGTACTTC.

A few counts support this clone. J is TRBJ1-2 and V is TRBV30; D possibly corresponds to TRBD1 (6 bases). Germline values: CDR1 GTSNPN, CDR2 SVGIG (reference sequence). This CDR3 spans 13 amino acids. V gave up 0 bases and J gave up 6 bases, with 11 bases separating them. This CDR3 reads CAWSVQGRHGYTF. The CDR3 bases are TGTGCCTGGAGTGTACAGGGCCGCCATGGCTACACCTTC.

The CDR3 nucleotides read TGTGCCAGCTGGACGGACGAGAGCTATAACTATGGCTACACCTTC. It codes for CASWTDESYNYGYTF. The chain combines TRBV5-6 with TRBJ1-2; no clear D gene. The germline CDR1 and CDR2 sequences are SGHDT and YYEEEE. The CDR3 spans 15 residues. V dropped 7 bases and J dropped 1 base, with 17 bases sitting between them.

This clone was counted a single time. This chain connects TRBV4-1 to TRBJ2-7, with TRBD2 matching 15 bases. V lost 4 bases, J lost 0 bases, and 16 bases stayed unmatched. This CDR3 contains 21 residues. Germline CDR1 reads MGHRA; CDR2 reads YSYEKL. The CDR3 DNA is TGCGCCAGCAGCCTAAGATTATCCGGACTAGCGGGAGGGCGCGTCTCCTACGAGCAGTACTTC. Amino acids: CASSLRLSGLAGGRVSYEQYF.

The rearrangement uses TRBV18 and TRBJ2-7; D assignment may be TRBD1 or TRBD2 (5 bases each). The CDR3 spans 12 residues. Trimming shortened V by 3 bases and J by 6 bases, and 9 bases separated the two germline ends. The V gene's germline CDR1 is KGHSH and CDR2 LQKENI. In DNA form, the CDR3 reads TGTGCCAGCTCACCGGGACGAATCGAGCAGTACTTC. Protein: CASSPGRIEQYF.

The chain couples TRBV20-1 to TRBJ2-2; no clear D. The length of the CDR3 is 11 residues. Germline CDR1 and CDR2: DFQATT and SNEGSKA (reference sequence). V was shortened by 5 bases and J by 6 bases, with 7 bases between the two germline ends. In DNA, the CDR3 is TGCAGTGCTCGCACGGCCGGGGAGCTGTTTTTT. Translation gives CSARTAGELFF.

V is TRBV7-2 and J is TRBJ2-3, with TRBD1 matching over 7 bases. Germline CDR1 and CDR2: SGHTA and FQGNSA. Trimming removed 3 bases from V and 0 bases from J; junction bases left unmatched: 3. The CDR3 is 15 amino acids. The DNA for the CDR3 is TGTGCCAGCAGCTTGTCGACAGGGAGCACAGATACGCAGTATTTT. Residues: CASSLSTGSTDTQYF.

The gene calls are TRBV6-7 and TRBJ2-7; TRBD1 is a possible D gene (6 bases). TRBV6-7 counts as an open reading frame of uncertain function. The CDR3 has 16 amino acids. Trimming shortened V by 6 bases and J by 2 bases, and 20 bases separated the two germline ends. The CDR3 sequence: CASRHPGQSITYEQYF. The CDR3 coding sequence is TGTGCCAGCAGGCACCCTGGACAGTCTATAACCTACGAGCAGTACTTC.

V and J are TRBV27 and TRBJ2-3; no clear D. Germline V lookup: CDR1 MNHEY, CDR2 SMNVEV (reference sequence). This CDR3 has 15 amino acids. V was cut by 6 bases and J by 2 bases, with 15 bases left in between. The CDR3 DNA sequence: TGTGCCAGCAGAGCACGGACGGATCTCACAGATACGCAGTATTTT. Its protein product is CASRARTDLTDTQYF.

The CDR3 nucleotides read TGTGCCAGTTCTTGGGGCACAGATACGCAGTATTTT. This sequence encodes CASSWGTDTQYF. The V call is TRBV19, the J call TRBJ2-3; D unclear. V shed 8 bases and J shed 1 base, with 7 bases lying between them. The V gene's germline CDR1 is LNHDA and CDR2 SQIVND (reference sequence). The CDR3 is 12 amino acids.

In its sample, this clone was seen once. The rearrangement links TRBV11-2 to TRBJ1-2; 8 nucleotides agree with TRBD1. The germline V gene encodes CDR1 SGHAT and CDR2 FQNNGV. The CDR3 has 15 residues. V lost 1 base and J lost 5; bases outside the gene matches: 6. In nucleotides, the CDR3 is TGTGCCAGCAGCTTAGGACAGGGGCAAAATTATGGCTACACCTTC. It is translated as CASSLGQGQNYGYTF.

This sequence joins TRBV30 and TRBJ1-2; no clear D gene. Trimming removed 5 bases from V and 5 bases from J, with 15 bases in between. Germline V CDR1 and CDR2: GTSNPN, SVGIG (reference sequence). The CDR3 extends over 13 amino acids. CDR3 in DNA: TGTGCCTGGGGCCATGCAGGTGGTTATGGCTACACCTTC. Amino acid sequence: CAWGHAGGYGYTF.

The CDR3 region is CASSPFQGGGNTIYF. The DNA of the CDR3 is TGCGCCAGCAGCCCCTTCCAGGGGGGTGGAAACACCATATATTTT. V and J are TRBV4-1 and TRBJ1-3; TRBD1 aligns across 7 bases. V lost 4 bases and J lost 3; bases outside the gene matches: 6. The CDR3 contains 15 residues. Germline V lookup: CDR1 MGHRA, CDR2 YSYEKL.

This sequence joins TRBV30 and TRBJ2-3; a weak D match, TRBD2 (5 bases). The germline gives CDR1 GTSNPN, CDR2 SVGIG (reference sequence). The CDR3 spans 12 residues. V was clipped by 5 bases and J by 5 bases, with 11 bases between them. CDR3 protein: CAWPTRKDTQYF. The CDR3 nucleotides read TGTGCCTGGCCAACTAGAAAAGATACGCAGTATTTT.

This CDR3 reads CASSRGLGETQYF. The CDR3 DNA sequence: TGCGCCAGCAGTCGGGGCCTGGGGGAGACCCAGTACTTC. The chain uses TRBV10-2 and TRBJ2-5; tentatively, D is TRBD1 or TRBD2 (5 bases each). The ends were cut back, 5 bases at V and 5 bases at J, with 12 bases in the middle. The CDR3 sequence is 13 residues long. CDR1 is WSHSY, CDR2 SAAADI, per germline.

This chain uses TRBV6-5 with TRBJ2-5; the D call may be TRBD1 or TRBD2 (5 bases each). The CDR3 consists of 14 residues. The V end was cut by 2 bases, the J end by 7 bases, with 14 bases between. CDR1 MNHEY and CDR2 SVGAGI come from the germline V gene. The CDR3 spells CASSYTGARGTQYF. DNA for the CDR3: TGTGCCAGCAGTTACACCGGGGCCCGGGGGACCCAGTACTTC.